This TCR beta chain was profiled in a study of cytomegalovirus exposure and HLA in healthy donors. Remarks on this clone: Its antigen is still unknown.

General study points: More clonal expansion characterized HLA-associated TCR beta chains than equally common others in a later analysis. In a later analysis, a genetic analysis reported fewer productive-TCR N-insertions in an Asian-associated ancestry cluster than the cohort average. The only immune exposure information that was available was CMV serostatus.

The CDR3 extends over 15 amino acids. Trimming shortened V by 8 bases and J by 4 bases, and 18 bases separated the two germline ends. Per the germline V gene, CDR1 is MNHEY and CDR2 is SVGAGI. Use of 60 Vbeta and 13 Jbeta primers characterized the PCR. Using immunoSEQ multiplex PCR, the repertoire was profiled, and TCRdb retains in-frame clones only, with some absent. The sample has some 140,000 clones, roughly 80% seen once; the top ten hold over 2.5%. The sequencing sample was made of PBMCs. J is TRBJ1-5 and V is TRBV6-5; weak D call: TRBD1 (5 bases). The receptor was isolated from a middle-aged man in good health and CMV-seronegative. The chain's CDR3 is CASGPRGGANQPQHF. The CDR3 coding sequence is TGTGCCAGCGGGCCTCGGGGAGGGGCTAATCAGCCCCAGCATTTT.